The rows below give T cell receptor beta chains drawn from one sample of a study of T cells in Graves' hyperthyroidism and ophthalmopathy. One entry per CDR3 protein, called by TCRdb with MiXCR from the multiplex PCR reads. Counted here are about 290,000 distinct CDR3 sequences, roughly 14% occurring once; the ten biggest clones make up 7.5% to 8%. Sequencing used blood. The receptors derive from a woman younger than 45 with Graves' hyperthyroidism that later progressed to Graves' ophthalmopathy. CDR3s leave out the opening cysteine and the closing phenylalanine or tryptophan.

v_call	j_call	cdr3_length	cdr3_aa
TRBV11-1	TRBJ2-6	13	ASSLRGLGANVLT
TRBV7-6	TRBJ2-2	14	ASSFLAGLNTGELF
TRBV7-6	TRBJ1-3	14	ASSLGQISSGNTIY
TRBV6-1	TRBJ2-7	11	ASSESEGYEQY
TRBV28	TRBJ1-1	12	ASSWRIMNTEAF
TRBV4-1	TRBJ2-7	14	ASSQDRTMLSYEQY
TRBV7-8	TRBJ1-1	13	ASSPPGTRNTEAF
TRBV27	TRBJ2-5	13	ASSSLLAPQETQY
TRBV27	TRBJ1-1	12	ASRGTLMNTEAF
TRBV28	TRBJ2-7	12	ASSPTGFAYEQY
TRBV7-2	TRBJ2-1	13	ASSLAHGGGSEQF
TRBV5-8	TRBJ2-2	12	ASSSGQGNTELF
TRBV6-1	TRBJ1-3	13	ASSGYVSSGNTIY
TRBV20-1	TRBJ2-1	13	SARGTSGSYNEQF
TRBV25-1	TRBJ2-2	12	ASSAQSNTGELF
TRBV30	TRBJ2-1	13	ARLGTSGGAGEQF
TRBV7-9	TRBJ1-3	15	ASSPFGQGESGNTIY
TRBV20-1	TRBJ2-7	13	SARDPGLAAYEQY
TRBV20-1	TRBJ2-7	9	SAPVGYEQY
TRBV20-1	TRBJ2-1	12	SAPGLAGRNEQF
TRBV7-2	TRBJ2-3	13	ASSLAGRDTDTQY
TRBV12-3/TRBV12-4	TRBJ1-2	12	ASTLEGVDYGYT